This T cell receptor (beta chain) came from a study of blood T cell repertoires in COVID-19. Study-level information: T cells, B-cell-depleted T cells, or PBMCs provided the cDNA or gDNA that served as material.

This clone occurred once. Authors' analysis steps: Estimates of nucleated cell counts were drawn from the amplification of reference gene primers. The repertoire was sequenced with immunoSEQ multiplex PCR; TCRdb's copy has only in-frame clones and lacks some. V, J and clone size derive from that table, while D and trimming were established from the DNA sequence. Among approximately 140,000 clones listed, 84% were seen once. V lost 0 bases and J 6 bases, leaving 6 bases between the germline ends. Germline V CDR1 and CDR2: SGHKS, YYEKEE (reference sequence). The CDR3 has 12 residues. The chain couples TRBV5-5 to TRBJ1-1; no definite D call. Specimen: peripheral blood. This receptor was taken from a man under 40 with COVID-19, enrolled during active disease. CDR3 coding DNA: TGTGCCAGCAGCTTGGGTCCCTCTGAAGCTTTCTTT. Residues: CASSLGPSEAFF.